The 29 T cell receptor beta chains below all came from one sample that was sequenced in a study of tumor T cells in aggressive B-cell lymphoma. The assay was immunoSEQ multiplex PCR, and TCRdb's table has in-frame clones only and misses some. The sample shows 5,500 to 7,000 clones, about three quarters of them seen only once. The material sequenced was tumor tissue. These receptors all come from an adult with diffuse large B cell lymphoma.

The genes are TRBV6-5 and TRBJ1-4; a weak D match, TRBD1 (5 bases). Trimming pared 4 bases from V and 8 bases from J, leaving 20 bases between. Germline V gene data show CDR1 as MNHEY and CDR2 as SVGAGI. The length of the CDR3 is 16 residues. The CDR3 bases are TGTGCCAGCAGTTTCCAAACAGGCCGCCGACGGGAAAAACTGTTTTTT. This encodes CASSFQTGRRREKLFF.

The chain couples TRBV28 to TRBJ1-1; 9 nucleotides align to TRBD1. The CDR3 consists of 15 residues. The germline V gene has CDR1 MDHEN and CDR2 SYDVKM. After removal of 2 bases from V and 4 bases from J, the junction contained 5 bases not matched to a gene. The CDR3 DNA sequence: TGTGCCAGCAGTTTAGACAGGGGGATTGTCACTGAAGCTTTCTTT. Translation gives CASSLDRGIVTEAFF.

The genes are TRBV15 and TRBJ1-5, with TRBD1 matching over 9 bases. Looked up from germline, CDR1 is LNHNV and CDR2 is YYDKDF (reference sequence). The V gene end was trimmed by 0 bases and the J gene end by 6 bases; junction bases not matched to a gene: 15. This CDR3 comprises 19 residues. The CDR3 is CATSREGSKYRGPGQPQHF. In DNA, the CDR3 is TGTGCCACCAGCAGAGAGGGCAGCAAGTACAGGGGGCCGGGTCAGCCCCAGCATTTT.

The V gene is TRBV4-2, the J gene TRBJ1-5; tentative D call: TRBD1 (5 bases). There are 15 residues in the CDR3. V dropped 0 bases and J dropped 6 bases, with 12 bases sitting between them. Germline CDR1 is LGHNA and CDR2 is YNFKEQ. In nucleotides, the CDR3 is TGTGCCAGCAGCCAAGACGGTCAGGGCAGTCAGCCCCAGCATTTT. Translated: CASSQDGQGSQPQHF.

This clone was counted once. The chain is built from TRBV2 and TRBJ2-7; D call uncertain. Between the trimmed V and J ends, which lost 5 bases and 0 bases, there was a span of 14 bases. CDR3 length equals 15 residues. The germline V gene has CDR1 SNHLY and CDR2 FYNNEI. This CDR3 reads CASSHSLSLSYEQYF. In nucleotides, the CDR3 is TGTGCCAGCAGTCACAGCCTTTCCCTCTCCTACGAGCAGTACTTC.

Only a few counts were recorded for this clone. The chain couples TRBV7-3 to TRBJ1-1; 9 nucleotides match TRBD1. The CDR3 is made up of 15 amino acids. The V and J ends lost 4 bases and 3 bases, in that order; junction bases with no gene match: 6. CDR1 SGHTA and CDR2 FQGTGA come from the germline V gene. The DNA of the CDR3 is TGTGCCAGCAGCTCCGGGACAGGGATGGACACTGAAGCTTTCTTT. Its protein is CASSSGTGMDTEAFF.

The gene calls are TRBV4-1 and TRBJ2-2; weak D call: TRBD1 (6 bases). Germline loops: CDR1 MGHRA, CDR2 YSYEKL. The CDR3 is 14 residues long. V lost 6 bases, J lost 7 bases, and 15 bases lay in between. CDR3 loop: CASSPTGIIGELFF. The CDR3 DNA is TGCGCCAGCAGTCCGACAGGCATTATCGGGGAGCTGTTTTTT.

This chain connects TRBV28 to TRBJ2-3, with TRBD2 matching over 12 bases. This CDR3 has 15 amino acids. Germline CDR1 and CDR2: MDHEN and SYDVKM. V shed 8 bases, J shed 4 bases, and the junction held 7 bases outside the gene matches. Here the CDR3 reads CASLLAGGAADTQYF. The CDR3 coding sequence is TGTGCCAGCCTTCTAGCGGGAGGGGCGGCAGATACGCAGTATTTT. The full variable domain, completed using reference TRBV28 and TRBJ2-3, is DVKVTQSSRYLVKRTGEKVFLECVQDMDHENMFWYRQDPGLGLRLIYFSYDVKMKEKGDIPEGYSVSREKKERFSLILESASTNQTSMYLCASLLAGGAADTQYFGPGTRLTVL.

The J gene is TRBJ2-7, the V gene TRBV9; possibly TRBD1 for D (6 bases). CDR1 SGDLS and CDR2 YYNGEE come from the germline V gene. The CDR3 spans 16 residues. The V end lost 0 bases, the J end lost 3 bases, and 16 bases lay between the germline ends. CDR3 region: CASSVGLGGVGYEQYF. The CDR3 DNA sequence: TGTGCCAGCAGCGTAGGTCTAGGGGGAGTAGGCTACGAGCAGTACTTC.

The chain combines TRBV5-6 with TRBJ1-5, with D maybe TRBD1 (5 bases). Trimming removed 5 bases from V and 5 bases from J, with 14 bases in between. Per germline, CDR1 SGHDT and CDR2 YYEEEE. The CDR3 is made up of 14 amino acids. The DNA of the CDR3 is TGTGCCAGCAGTCGAGGTGGGGGGGATCAGCCCCAGCATTTT. Residues: CASSRGGGDQPQHF.

The V gene is TRBV27, the J gene TRBJ1-3; D is perhaps TRBD1 (6 bases). CDR1 is MNHEY, CDR2 SMNVEV, per germline (reference sequence). This CDR3 has 18 amino acids. V was trimmed by 2 bases and J by 4 bases, leaving 21 bases between them. CDR3 amino acids: CASSLVGGGTGPGNTIYF. The CDR3 DNA reads as TGTGCCAGCAGTTTAGTTGGGGGGGGCACAGGGCCAGGAAACACCATATATTTT.

The chain couples TRBV9 to TRBJ1-2; D might be TRBD1 (5 bases). CDR3 size: 13 residues. Germline V gene sequence: CDR1 SGDLS, CDR2 YYNGEE. V lost 3 bases, J lost 8 bases, and 14 bases lay in between. CDR3 loop: CASSASGGAGYTF. For the CDR3, the DNA is TGTGCCAGCAGCGCGTCGGGGGGTGCCGGCTACACCTTC.

The chain is built from TRBV7-2 and TRBJ2-2, with 10 bases aligning to TRBD2. Germline CDR1 reads SGHTA; CDR2 reads FQGNSA. J was trimmed by 6 bases and V by 1 base; bases with no gene match: 8. CDR3 length equals 17 residues. This CDR3 is CASSLVAGGSRAGELFF. CDR3 DNA: TGTGCCAGCAGCTTAGTAGCGGGAGGTTCAAGGGCCGGGGAGCTGTTTTTT.

The chain uses TRBV14 and TRBJ2-5, with 11 bases that match TRBD1. This CDR3 contains 16 residues. Unmatched junction bases numbered 8, after V lost 3 bases and J lost 5 bases. Germline loops: CDR1 SGHDN, CDR2 FVKESK. CDR3 protein: CASSQDRGQIWETQYF. The DNA for the CDR3 is TGTGCCAGCAGCCAGGACAGGGGGCAGATTTGGGAGACCCAGTACTTC.

This clone was picked up a small number of times. The rearrangement uses TRBV14 and TRBJ2-7; a possible D gene is TRBD1 (5 bases). Trimming removed 5 bases at V and 4 bases at J, with 9 bases between. This CDR3 contains 12 residues. Germline V gene sequence: CDR1 SGHDN, CDR2 FVKESK. DNA of the CDR3: TGTGCCAGCAGCATTCAGGGTTACGAGCAGTACTTC. This encodes CASSIQGYEQYF.

The chain combines TRBV6-6 with TRBJ1-1; TRBD1 aligns across 7 bases. The CDR3 totals 16 residues. V was clipped by 2 bases and J by 1 base; unmatched bases: 7. Germline V gene lookup returns CDR1 MNHNY and CDR2 SVGAGI (reference sequence). This CDR3 is CASSYTGARKNTEAFF. Written as DNA, the CDR3 is TGTGCCAGCAGTTACACAGGGGCACGGAAGAACACTGAAGCTTTCTTT.

Points on this clone: This CDR3 is also generated by other DNA sequences in the sample. The rearrangement uses TRBV11-2 and TRBJ2-1; a possible D gene is TRBD1 (5 bases). The CDR3 runs to 15 residues. Germline V gene data show CDR1 as SGHAT and CDR2 as FQNNGV. V gave up 5 bases and J gave up 7 bases, with 18 bases separating them. The CDR3 region is CASSPIGVVANEQFF. The CDR3 region has the DNA TGTGCCAGCAGCCCTATAGGGGTAGTCGCGAATGAGCAGTTCTTC.

The chain has TRBV7-9 and TRBJ2-2; the D is unclear. CDR1 is SEHNR, CDR2 FQNEAQ, per germline (reference sequence). The CDR3 extends over 15 amino acids. The ends were cut back, 5 bases at V and 3 bases at J, with 13 bases in the middle. The CDR3 sequence is CASSIHSVDTGELFF. The CDR3 region has the DNA TGTGCCAGCAGCATCCACAGTGTCGACACCGGGGAGCTGTTTTTT.

This clone was seen a handful of times. The chain recombines TRBV9 with TRBJ2-3; 7 bases are a match to TRBD2. The CDR3 spans 16 residues. With V trimmed by 4 bases and J by 6 bases, 14 bases remained unmatched. CDR1 and CDR2 (germline): SGDLS, YYNGEE. The CDR3 region has the DNA TGTGCCAGCAGCCCACTTAACGGGAGGAGTGCGGATACGCAGTATTTT. Protein: CASSPLNGRSADTQYF.

V is TRBV2 and J is TRBJ2-5, with 7 bases that match TRBD2. Germline loops: CDR1 SNHLY, CDR2 FYNNEI. J was trimmed by 2 bases and V by 3 bases; bases with no gene match: 9. This CDR3 is built from 16 residues. CDR3 protein: CASSELASGLQETQYF. The CDR3 DNA is TGTGCCAGCAGTGAGTTAGCTAGCGGATTACAAGAGACCCAGTACTTC.

The genes are TRBV6-5 and TRBJ2-5; perhaps TRBD2 as D (6 bases). The J call is doubtful: the DNA matches TRBJ2-7 better. This CDR3 region has 15 residues. CDR1 is MNHEY, CDR2 SVGAGI, per germline. CDR3 region: CASNANFGSSYEQYF. CDR3 coding DNA: TGTGCCAGCAACGCAAATTTCGGGAGCTCCTACGAGCAGTACTTC.

The chain combines TRBV9 with TRBJ1-1; D uncertain. V was shortened by 7 bases and J by 5 bases, with 9 bases between the two germline ends. The CDR3 runs to 11 residues. Per germline, CDR1 SGDLS and CDR2 YYNGEE. The CDR3 region is CASGSSTEAFF. The CDR3 region has the DNA TGTGCCAGCGGCTCCAGTACTGAAGCTTTCTTT.

V and J are TRBV7-2 and TRBJ2-5; 7 bases are shared with TRBD2. Germline V lookup: CDR1 SGHTA, CDR2 FQGNSA. Trimming cost V 5 bases and J 7 bases; bases outside gene matches: 7. The CDR3 consists of 13 residues. As DNA, the CDR3 is TGTGCCAGCAGCCCACCGGGACTACGGACCCAGTACTTC. Amino acid sequence: CASSPPGLRTQYF.

This rearrangement joins TRBV9 to TRBJ2-3; D is unresolved. CDR1 and CDR2 from the germline V gene are SGDLS and YYNGEE. Trimming took 0 bases from V and 2 from J, leaving 7 bases between them. The CDR3 loop spans 14 amino acids. CDR3 sequence reads: CASSVDSSTDTQYF. The CDR3 region has the DNA TGTGCCAGCAGCGTAGACAGTTCCACAGATACGCAGTATTTT. Complete variable domain (other parts from reference TRBV9 and TRBJ2-3): DSGVTQTPKHLITATGQRVTLRCSPRSGDLSVYWYQQSLDQGLQFLIQYYNGEERAKGNILERFSAQQFPDLHSELNLSSLELGDSALYFCASSVDSSTDTQYFGPGTRLTVL.

This CDR3 is CASSLRRHTEAFF. For the CDR3, the DNA is TGTGCCAGCAGCCTGAGGAGGCACACTGAAGCTTTCTTT. The rearrangement joins TRBV5-6 to TRBJ1-1; D not resolved. The CDR3 consists of 13 residues. Germline V lookup: CDR1 SGHDT, CDR2 YYEEEE. The ends were cut back, 4 bases at V and 3 bases at J, with 10 bases in the middle.

The V call is TRBV5-1, the J call TRBJ1-1; D possibly corresponds to TRBD1 (6 bases). Trimming removed 2 bases at V and 1 base at J, with 9 bases between. Per the germline V gene, CDR1 is SGHRS and CDR2 is YFSETQ. The CDR3 sequence is 14 residues long. The CDR3 DNA reads as TGCGCCAGCAGCTTCGGACAGCCGAACACTGAAGCTTTCTTT. Translation gives CASSFGQPNTEAFF.

This clone was observed a single time. V is TRBV19 and J is TRBJ1-2, with a weak D call TRBD1 (6 bases). CDR1 and CDR2 (germline): LNHDA, SQIVND (reference sequence). This CDR3 has 14 residues. The ends were cut back, 6 bases at V and 2 bases at J, with 13 bases in the middle. The CDR3 here is CASSPTTGNYGYTF. As DNA, the CDR3 is TGTGCCAGTAGCCCTACTACAGGGAACTATGGCTACACCTTC.

Remarks on this clone: Other DNA variants within this sample encode the same CDR3. V gene TRBV11-3 combines with J gene TRBJ2-1; maybe TRBD2 (5 bases). Germline V lookup: CDR1 SGHNT, CDR2 YENEEA. Trimming took 3 bases from V and 6 from J, leaving 9 bases between them. CDR3 length equals 13 residues. For the CDR3, the DNA is TGTGCCAGCAGCTTGGGCAGCGGCAATGAGCAGTTCTTC. Encoded protein: CASSLGSGNEQFF.

This clone was counted a few times. At the DNA level, this CDR3 is encoded by other sequences in the same sample as well. V and J are TRBV5-6 and TRBJ2-7, with TRBD1 matching over 9 bases. Germline-derived CDR1 and CDR2 are SGHDT and YYEEEE. J was trimmed by 4 bases and V by 3 bases; bases with no gene match: 5. The CDR3 is 14 amino acids. The CDR3: CASSSTGGLYEQYF. CDR3 DNA: TGTGCCAGCAGCTCTACAGGGGGCTTGTACGAGCAGTACTTC.